The 24 T cell receptor beta chains reported below all come from one sample, sequenced in a study of blood T cell repertoires in COVID-19. Repertoires were generated with immunoSEQ multiplex PCR, while TCRdb's copy carries only in-frame clones and drops some. The sample yields 200,000 to 250,000 clones, about 90% seen once. Material for sequencing was peripheral blood. These receptor sequences come from a man aged 55-75 years with acute or convalescent COVID-19.

The V gene is TRBV5-1, the J gene TRBJ2-5; D might be TRBD2 (5 bases). The CDR3 loop spans 14 amino acids. V was cut by 4 bases and J by 7 bases, with 17 bases left in between. In germline, CDR1 is SGHRS, CDR2 YFSETQ. CDR3 sequence (DNA): TGCGCCAGCAGCAGGTCCCAGGAGGTGACGACCCAGTACTTC. This gives the protein CASSRSQEVTTQYF.

The chain recombines TRBV14 with TRBJ1-1; 11 bases are shared with TRBD1. Germline V lookup: CDR1 SGHDN, CDR2 FVKESK. The CDR3 has 16 residues. Trimming took 4 bases from V and 3 from J; bases not matched to a gene: 7. In nucleotides, the CDR3 is TGTGCCAGCAGCCTCAGGACAGGGGGCCCGGACACTGAAGCTTTCTTT. Amino acids: CASSLRTGGPDTEAFF.

V is TRBV15 and J is TRBJ2-2; 8 nucleotides align to TRBD1. This CDR3 has 16 residues. Per the germline V gene, CDR1 is LNHNV and CDR2 is YYDKDF (reference sequence). Losses at the gene ends were 0 bases for V and 6 bases for J; bases not matched to a gene: 6. CDR3 residues: CATSRDGQGKAGELFF. CDR3 DNA: TGTGCCACCAGCAGAGATGGACAGGGCAAAGCCGGGGAGCTGTTTTTT. Complete variable domain (other parts from reference TRBV15 and TRBJ2-2): DAMVIQNPRYQVTQFGKPVTLSCSQTLNHNVMYWYQQKSSQAPKLLFHYYDKDFNNEADTPDNFQSRRPNTSFCFLDIRSPGLGDTAMYLCATSRDGQGKAGELFFGEGSRLTVL.

V usage is TRBV11-3 and J usage is TRBJ2-3, with 7 bases fitting TRBD2. Per the germline V gene, CDR1 is SGHNT and CDR2 is YENEEA. J gave up 5 bases and V 4 bases, and 12 bases lay outside the gene matches. This CDR3 contains 16 residues. The CDR3: CASSSTLAGEIDTQYF. For the CDR3, the DNA is TGTGCCAGCAGCTCAACATTGGCGGGAGAGATAGATACGCAGTATTTT.

This clone was recorded once. The rearrangement joins TRBV5-1 to TRBJ2-1; the match to TRBD2 covers 10 bases. The CDR3 is made up of 14 amino acids. The V gene end was trimmed by 7 bases and the J gene end by 4 bases; junction bases not matched to a gene: 5. Germline assignment: CDR1 SGHRS and CDR2 YFSETQ. This CDR3 reads CASGPGLAYNEQFF. In nucleotides, the CDR3 is TGCGCCAGCGGACCGGGACTAGCGTACAATGAGCAGTTCTTC. The full variable domain, its missing parts supplied by reference TRBV5-1 and TRBJ2-1, is KAGVTQTPRYLIKTRGQQVTLSCSPISGHRSVSWYQQTPGQGLQFLFEYFSETQRNKGNFPGRFSGRQFSNSRSEMNVSTLELGDSALYLCASGPGLAYNEQFFGPGTRLTVL.

V and J are TRBV29-1 and TRBJ2-1; D is possibly TRBD2 (6 bases). CDR1 is SQVTM and CDR2 is ANQGSEA in the germline V gene. This CDR3 comprises 12 residues. The V and J ends lost 6 bases and 4 bases respectively, with 10 bases between them. CDR3 protein: CSVPGLYNEQFF. The CDR3 DNA is TGCAGCGTACCGGGACTTTACAATGAGCAGTTCTTC.

V gene TRBV27 combines with J gene TRBJ2-1; 10 positions match TRBD2. This CDR3 contains 15 residues. After removal of 3 bases from V and 6 bases from J, the junction contained 5 bases not matched to a gene. Germline CDR1 MNHEY, CDR2 SMNVEV (reference sequence). The CDR3 sequence: CASSFSGRSGNEQFF. The CDR3 region has the DNA TGTGCCAGCAGTTTTAGCGGGAGGAGCGGCAATGAGCAGTTCTTC.

This clone has a count of ten or more. The chain combines TRBV28 with TRBJ2-3; 10 positions agree with TRBD2. Germline V gene data show CDR1 as MDHEN and CDR2 as SYDVKM. This CDR3 comprises 14 residues. J lost 10 bases, V lost 5 bases, and 9 bases had no gene match. The CDR3 sequence: CASSISSGSTPQYF. CDR3 DNA: TGTGCCAGCAGTATCTCTAGCGGGAGTACTCCGCAGTATTTT.

With respect to this clone: Given a far larger clone just one base away, this is likely a sequencing read error. The chain uses TRBV11-3 and TRBJ1-1; a weak D match, TRBD1 (6 bases). Germline CDR1 is SGHNT and CDR2 is YENEEA. The CDR3 is 13 amino acids. V was pared by 1 base and J by 3 bases, with 6 bases between. The CDR3 loop is CASSLGQDTEAFF. The DNA of the CDR3 is TGTGCCAGCAGCTTAGGACAGGACACTGAAGCTTTCTTT.

The CDR3 here is CAWRGTSGGYNEQFF. The DNA for the CDR3 is TGTGCCTGGAGGGGGACTAGCGGGGGTTACAATGAGCAGTTCTTC. This sequence joins TRBV30 and TRBJ2-1; 14 bases agree with TRBD2. With 3 bases clipped from V and 4 bases from J, the junction kept 2 bases outside the gene matches. This CDR3 spans 15 amino acids. Germline V gene data show CDR1 as GTSNPN and CDR2 as SVGIG (reference sequence).

This chain's CDR3 is CSVRQGGNNQPQHF. CDR3 coding DNA: TGCAGCGTCCGACAGGGAGGCAACAATCAGCCCCAGCATTTT. This rearrangement joins TRBV29-1 to TRBJ1-5, with TRBD1 identical over 7 bases. CDR1 and CDR2 from the germline V gene are SQVTM and ANQGSEA. V shed 6 bases and J 3 bases; nucleotides not matched to a gene: 8. This CDR3 spans 14 amino acids.

This clone was seen at least ten times. Distinct nucleotide sequences in the sample also encode this CDR3. The CDR3: CASSFTGNYGYTF. CDR3 sequence (DNA): TGTGCCAGCAGCTTTACAGGAAACTATGGCTACACCTTC. The rearrangement joins TRBV5-5 to TRBJ1-2; maybe TRBD1 (5 bases). The CDR3 sequence is 13 residues long. With 2 bases removed from V and 2 bases from J, the gap between germline ends came to 7 bases. Germline CDR1 is SGHKS and CDR2 is YYEKEE (reference sequence). The variable domain in full, with the rest retrieved from reference TRBV5-5 and TRBJ1-2, is DAGVTQSPTHLIKTRGQQVTLRCSPISGHKSVSWYQQVLGQGPQFIFQYYEKEERGRGNFPDRFSARQFPNYSSELNVNALLLGDSALYLCASSFTGNYGYTFGSGTRLTVV.

The chain carries TRBV10-3 and TRBJ2-5; the match to TRBD2 covers 9 bases. Germline loops: CDR1 ENHRY, CDR2 SYGVKD. This CDR3 has 17 residues. The junction had 7 bases not matched to a gene; V was cut back by 2 bases and J by 0 bases. The CDR3 spells CAISESLAGTYQETQYF. CDR3 nucleotides: TGTGCCATCAGTGAGAGCCTAGCGGGAACCTACCAAGAGACCCAGTACTTC.

The J gene is TRBJ2-1, the V gene TRBV9, with 10 nucleotides matching TRBD2. The germline V gene has CDR1 SGDLS and CDR2 YYNGEE. V dropped 0 bases and J dropped 10; count of bases not matched to a gene: 7. The CDR3 consists of 15 residues. The CDR3 loop reads CASSVVGTSAREQFF. In nucleotides, the CDR3 is TGTGCCAGCAGCGTAGTCGGGACTAGCGCGCGGGAGCAGTTCTTC. The whole variable domain, filled in from reference TRBV9 and TRBJ2-1, reads DSGVTQTPKHLITATGQRVTLRCSPRSGDLSVYWYQQSLDQGLQFLIQYYNGEERAKGNILERFSAQQFPDLHSELNLSSLELGDSALYFCASSVVGTSAREQFFGPGTRLTVL.

The sample holds one count of this clone. The genes are TRBV7-2 and TRBJ1-4; D is unclear. The CDR3 contains 16 residues. V shed 5 bases and J shed 6 bases, with 19 bases lying between them. Germline V gene data show CDR1 as SGHTA and CDR2 as FQGNSA. CDR3 loop: CASSPPRGSDDEKLFF. The CDR3 region has the DNA TGTGCCAGCAGCCCCCCAAGAGGGAGCGACGATGAAAAACTGTTTTTT.

The chain combines TRBV4-1 with TRBJ2-1, with TRBD2 matching 8 bases. CDR1 and CDR2 from the germline V gene are MGHRA and YSYEKL. The CDR3 covers 18 residues. V was pared by 2 bases and J by 6 bases, with 15 bases of the junction left unmatched. In DNA, the CDR3 is TGCGCCAGCAGCCAATGGTCGGGAGGGCCCTCGAGGGGCAATGAGCAGTTCTTC. Translation gives CASSQWSGGPSRGNEQFF.

The genes are TRBV9 and TRBJ2-1; D possibly corresponds to TRBD1 (6 bases). The V gene lost 2 bases and the J gene lost 1 base, with 10 bases spanning the gap. This CDR3 has 15 residues. Germline CDR1 reads SGDLS; CDR2 reads YYNGEE. The CDR3 bases are TGTGCCAGCAGCGTCCGGGACATATCCTACAATGAGCAGTTCTTC. This translates into CASSVRDISYNEQFF. Complete variable domain (other parts from reference TRBV9 and TRBJ2-1): DSGVTQTPKHLITATGQRVTLRCSPRSGDLSVYWYQQSLDQGLQFLIQYYNGEERAKGNILERFSAQQFPDLHSELNLSSLELGDSALYFCASSVRDISYNEQFFGPGTRLTVL.

Concerning this clone itself: Other DNA sequences of this sample code for an identical CDR3. The chain combines TRBV5-6 with TRBJ1-6, with D possibly matching TRBD1 (5 bases). The CDR3 consists of 14 residues. The germline V and J ends were trimmed by 4 bases and 4 bases, with 9 bases remaining between them. Germline values: CDR1 SGHDT, CDR2 YYEEEE. CDR3 sequence reads: CASSLGQYNSPLHF. DNA for the CDR3: TGTGCCAGCAGCCTCGGACAATATAATTCACCCCTCCACTTT.

The J gene is TRBJ2-3, the V gene TRBV5-1; 7 bases line up with TRBD1. This CDR3 has 14 amino acids. After removal of 5 bases from V and 1 base from J, the junction contained 4 bases not matched to a gene. In germline, CDR1 is SGHRS, CDR2 YFSETQ. The CDR3 protein is CASRDTGGTDTQYF. The CDR3 region has the DNA TGCGCCAGCAGGGACACAGGGGGCACAGATACGCAGTATTTT.

This clone was counted once. This chain connects TRBV15 to TRBJ2-5; D is possibly TRBD2 (7 bases). There are 15 residues in the CDR3. Trimming took 1 base from V and 5 from J, leaving 14 bases between them. Germline CDR1 LNHNV, CDR2 YYDKDF (reference sequence). The CDR3 here is CATSRAGAGVETQYF. CDR3 nucleotide sequence: TGTGCCACCAGCAGAGCAGGGGCGGGAGTGGAGACCCAGTACTTC. The entire variable domain, with the rest obtained from reference TRBV15 and TRBJ2-5, is as follows: DAMVIQNPRYQVTQFGKPVTLSCSQTLNHNVMYWYQQKSSQAPKLLFHYYDKDFNNEADTPDNFQSRRPNTSFCFLDIRSPGLGDTAMYLCATSRAGAGVETQYFGPGTRLLVL.

In the case of this clone: Other nucleotide sequences from this sample produce the same CDR3. J is TRBJ1-3 and V is TRBV11-2; perhaps TRBD1 as D (5 bases). Germline values: CDR1 SGHAT, CDR2 FQNNGV. Trimming stripped 1 base from V and 0 bases from J, with 7 bases between. The CDR3 totals 15 residues. This CDR3 reads CASSLGGGSGNTIYF. CDR3 nucleotides: TGTGCCAGCAGCTTAGGGGGGGGCTCTGGAAACACCATATATTTT.

V and J are TRBV5-6 and TRBJ1-2; D is possibly TRBD1 (5 bases). V lost 6 bases to trimming and J lost 12 bases, with 27 bases between them. Germline CDR1 reads SGHDT; CDR2 reads YYEEEE. The CDR3 spans 15 residues. The CDR3 sequence: CASTMVQGGRLFDTF. CDR3 sequence (DNA): TGTGCCAGCACCATGGTCCAGGGAGGGAGATTGTTCGACACCTTC.

Worth noting for this clone: The sample contains more than one DNA sequence encoding this CDR3. The chain is built from TRBV7-6 and TRBJ2-5; TRBD1 aligns across 7 bases. The germline CDR1 and CDR2 sequences are SGHVS and FNYEAQ. With V trimmed by 5 bases and J by 2 bases, 11 bases remained unmatched. This CDR3 contains 16 residues. Here the CDR3 reads CASSRRLAGGQETQYF. Here the CDR3 DNA reads TGTGCCAGCAGCCGTCGGTTGGCAGGGGGTCAAGAGACCCAGTACTTC.

The V gene is TRBV6-5, the J gene TRBJ2-5; D perhaps matches TRBD2 (6 bases). CDR1 is MNHEY, CDR2 SVGAGI, per germline. V lost 6 bases, J lost 5 bases, and 19 bases lay in between. This CDR3 region has 15 residues. The CDR3 protein is CASSRDSGSGETQYF. The CDR3 region has the DNA TGTGCCAGCAGCCGAGATAGTGGGAGCGGGGAGACCCAGTACTTC.